The next 21 T cell receptor beta chains were all read from a single sample in a study of chemoradiotherapy in HPV16-positive cancers (dated by TCRdb to between 2021 and 2023). Libraries were constructed by the immunoSEQ multiplex PCR assay. TCRdb took over this immuneACCESS table, retaining in-frame rearrangements with V and J assigned. Such tables are incomplete; in checked studies, under half of the missing clones stem from an unresolved V gene, and the remainder is unexplained. The sample includes 25,000 to 40,000 clones, with about 87% observed a single time. The top ten clonotypes cover roughly 4.9% of the sample. Source: blood, taken from a patient who underwent chemoradiotherapy. Source of these receptors: a human donor with HPV-associated anogenital cancer.

V usage is TRBV2 and J usage is TRBJ1-2; no clear D gene. The CDR3 spans 14 residues. The V end was cut by 5 bases, the J end by 8 bases, with 18 bases between. Germline V CDR1 and CDR2: SNHLY, FYNNEI. The CDR3 DNA is TGTGCCAGCAGTCCCTCCCTCGGTGGTATCGGCTACACCTTC. It yields the protein CASSPSLGGIGYTF.

The chain joins TRBV7-2 to TRBJ1-5, with 7 bases fitting TRBD1. Germline V gene data show CDR1 as SGHTA and CDR2 as FQGNSA. This CDR3 comprises 15 residues. V trimming: 5 bases; J trimming: 3 bases; junction bases outside the gene matches: 7. The CDR3 DNA reads TGTGCCAGCAGCCCCCGGGGACAGCTCAATCAGCCCCAGCATTTT. It specifies CASSPRGQLNQPQHF.

By share of the sample, this clone is medium-sized. The J gene is TRBJ1-2, the V gene TRBV6-6; D perhaps matches TRBD1 (6 bases). The V and J ends lost 4 bases and 7 bases respectively, with 22 bases between them. Germline CDR1 reads MNHNY; CDR2 reads SVGAGI (reference sequence). The CDR3 has 16 residues. The CDR3 loop is CASSFYAGALIGGYTF. As DNA, the CDR3 is TGTGCCAGCAGTTTCTATGCAGGGGCCCTCATCGGTGGCTACACCTTC.

In this sample, this clone turned up once. J is TRBJ2-5 and V is TRBV6-6; D unresolved. The V and J ends lost 6 bases and 5 bases respectively, with 7 bases between them. Per germline, CDR1 MNHNY and CDR2 SVGAGI (reference sequence). The CDR3 is 11 residues long. This chain's CDR3 is CASRTLETQYF. The CDR3 region has the DNA TGTGCCAGCAGGACGTTGGAGACCCAGTACTTC.

This clone was seen a single time. The chain couples TRBV28 to TRBJ2-7; D not certain. V lost 3 bases to trimming and J lost 4 bases, with 7 bases between them. Germline V CDR1 and CDR2: MDHEN, SYDVKM. The CDR3 has 12 amino acids. This chain's CDR3 is CASSFGFYEQYF. CDR3 bases: TGTGCCAGCAGTTTTGGTTTTTACGAGCAGTACTTC.

The chain carries TRBV4-2 and TRBJ1-6, with D perhaps TRBD1 (6 bases). Trimming took 5 bases from V and 2 from J, leaving 16 bases between them. The germline V gene has CDR1 LGHNA and CDR2 YNFKEQ. This CDR3 has 17 residues. The CDR3 region is CASSLGRGRTYNSPLHF. The CDR3 nucleotides read TGTGCCAGCAGCTTGGGTAGGGGGAGAACCTATAATTCACCCCTCCACTTT.

The CDR3 DNA reads as TGTGCCAGCAGTTTAGGCGGGAGTAGGGATACGCAGTATTTT. Amino acids: CASSLGGSRDTQYF. V gene TRBV28 combines with J gene TRBJ2-3; 7 bases are a match to TRBD2. CDR1 MDHEN and CDR2 SYDVKM come from the germline V gene. The J segment lost 6 bases and the V segment lost 2 bases, leaving 5 bases of the junction unmatched. This CDR3 is built from 14 residues.

The rearrangement links TRBV15 to TRBJ1-4, with D unclear. Trimming left V 6 bases short and J 6 bases short, with 11 bases between. CDR3 length equals 13 residues. Germline CDR1 is LNHNV and CDR2 is YYDKDF (reference sequence). CDR3 loop: CATSVGWDEKLFF. For the CDR3, the DNA is TGTGCCACCAGTGTCGGATGGGATGAAAAACTGTTTTTT.

The chain is built from TRBV11-3 and TRBJ2-5, with a tentative D call TRBD1 (5 bases). CDR1 is SGHNT and CDR2 is YENEEA in the germline V gene. This CDR3 comprises 15 residues. V lost 1 base, J lost 2 bases, and 11 bases lay in between. DNA for the CDR3: TGTGCCAGCAGCTTAGGTGTTTCAGGGCAAGAGACCCAGTACTTC. Protein product: CASSLGVSGQETQYF.

This chain links TRBV5-4 with TRBJ1-1; D not certain. Trimming removed 3 bases at V and 9 bases at J, with 12 bases between. Germline V CDR1 and CDR2: SGHNT, YYREEE (reference sequence). The CDR3 is made up of 12 amino acids. This CDR3 is CASSSPGGKAFF. In DNA form, the CDR3 reads TGTGCCAGCAGCTCCCCCGGAGGCAAAGCTTTCTTT.

The CDR3 spells CASSLRLGDEQYF. The CDR3 nucleotides read TGTGCCAGCAGCTTAAGGCTTGGTGACGAGCAGTACTTC. The chain recombines TRBV7-9 with TRBJ2-7; no clear D gene. Germline CDR1 SEHNR, CDR2 FQNEAQ (reference sequence). The CDR3 length is 13 residues. V gave up 2 bases and J gave up 5 bases, with 10 bases separating them. Based on the CDR3 plus reference TRBV7-9 and TRBJ2-7, the full variable domain is DTGVSQNPRHKITKRGQNVTFRCDPISEHNRLYWYRQTLGQGPEFLTYFQNEAQLEKSRLLSDRFSAERPKGSFSTLEIQRTEQGDSAMYLCASSLRLGDEQYFGPGTRLTVT.

The rearrangement links TRBV5-1 to TRBJ2-1, with D unresolved. The V gene's germline CDR1 is SGHRS and CDR2 YFSETQ. CDR3 length: 16 residues. Between the trimmed V and J ends, which lost 0 bases and 5 bases, there was a span of 15 bases. The DNA for the CDR3 is TGCGCCAGCAGCTTGGAGCCGGGTCTGGGTAACAATGAGCAGTTCTTC. It codes for CASSLEPGLGNNEQFF.

The gene calls are TRBV28 and TRBJ2-7, with D hard to call. Germline-derived CDR1 and CDR2 are MDHEN and SYDVKM. V was shortened by 2 bases and J by 2 bases, with 4 bases between the two germline ends. This CDR3 is built from 12 residues. The CDR3 nucleotides are TGTGCCAGCAGTTTAAGCACCTACGAGCAGTACTTC. This translates into CASSLSTYEQYF. The variable domain in full, completed from reference TRBV28 and TRBJ2-7, reads DVKVTQSSRYLVKRTGEKVFLECVQDMDHENMFWYRQDPGLGLRLIYFSYDVKMKEKGDIPEGYSVSREKKERFSLILESASTNQTSMYLCASSLSTYEQYFGPGTRLTVT.

The J gene is TRBJ2-1, the V gene TRBV28, with 14 nucleotides matching TRBD2. Germline V gene data show CDR1 as MDHEN and CDR2 as SYDVKM. The V and J ends lost 3 bases and 4 bases, in that order; junction bases with no gene match: 14. The CDR3 sequence is 20 residues long. The CDR3 sequence: CASSFPTSGRAAGAYNEQFF. Written as DNA, the CDR3 is TGTGCCAGCAGTTTCCCGACTAGCGGGAGGGCCGCCGGGGCATACAATGAGCAGTTCTTC.

This chain links TRBV6-9 with TRBJ1-5; 8 nucleotides line up with TRBD1. This CDR3 is 14 amino acids long. V lost 6 bases to trimming and J lost 2 bases; unmatched junction nucleotides: 3. The germline CDR1 and CDR2 sequences are MNHGY and SVAAGI. CDR3 in amino acids: CASRRTGRNQPQHF. CDR3 nucleotide sequence: TGTGCCAGCAGAAGGACAGGGCGCAATCAGCCCCAGCATTTT.

The chain joins TRBV5-1 to TRBJ1-6, with 7 bases matching TRBD1. V was clipped by 2 bases and J by 7 bases; unmatched bases: 6. From germline, CDR1 is SGHRS and CDR2 YFSETQ. This CDR3 spans 15 amino acids. CDR3 DNA sequence: TGCGCCAGCAGCTTTGGACAGGAGAGAAATTCACCCCTCCACTTT. It codes for CASSFGQERNSPLHF.

This chain uses TRBV10-3 with TRBJ1-1; 12 bases match TRBD1. V was clipped by 4 bases and J by 3 bases; unmatched bases: 9. Germline assignment: CDR1 ENHRY and CDR2 SYGVKD. This CDR3 is built from 17 residues. CDR3 DNA: TGTGCCATCAGTGGTCCGGGACAGGGGGCTGTCCACACTGAAGCTTTCTTT. Translation: CAISGPGQGAVHTEAFF.

The rearrangement joins TRBV19 to TRBJ1-2, with D possibly being TRBD1 (5 bases). Germline V gene data show CDR1 as LNHDA and CDR2 as SQIVND (reference sequence). The CDR3 runs 13 residues. V was pared by 3 bases and J by 8 bases, with 13 bases between. For the CDR3, the DNA is TGTGCCAGTAGTATCTTCCAGGGTCAAGGCTACACCTTC. It yields the protein CASSIFQGQGYTF.

The rearrangement links TRBV6-5 to TRBJ1-1, with D possibly TRBD1 on 6 matching bases. Trimming removed 6 bases at V and 10 bases at J, with 18 bases between. This CDR3 has 13 residues. The germline V gene encodes CDR1 MNHEY and CDR2 SVGAGI. DNA of the CDR3: TGTGCCAGCAGCCCGGGGGGGGGCACGGTAGCTTTCTTT. Residues: CASSPGGGTVAFF.

The chain combines TRBV7-9 with TRBJ2-3; D tentatively reads TRBD1 or TRBD2 (5 bases each). Germline loops: CDR1 SEHNR, CDR2 FQNEAQ (reference sequence). The germline V and J ends were trimmed by 5 bases and 1 base, with 16 bases remaining between them. The CDR3 has 16 amino acids. The CDR3 region has the DNA TGTGCCAGCAGCCCGGGGCGAGGGGCTCGCACAGATACGCAGTATTTT. Its translation: CASSPGRGARTDTQYF.

V is TRBV18 and J is TRBJ2-2; 7 bases are shared with TRBD1. Germline trimming cut 1 base from V and 5 bases from J; bases unmatched to any gene: 1. Germline CDR1 and CDR2: KGHSH and LQKENI. The CDR3 runs 14 residues. The CDR3 spells CASSPLQGTGELFF. CDR3 nucleotide sequence: TGTGCCAGCTCACCACTACAGGGGACCGGGGAGCTGTTTTTT.